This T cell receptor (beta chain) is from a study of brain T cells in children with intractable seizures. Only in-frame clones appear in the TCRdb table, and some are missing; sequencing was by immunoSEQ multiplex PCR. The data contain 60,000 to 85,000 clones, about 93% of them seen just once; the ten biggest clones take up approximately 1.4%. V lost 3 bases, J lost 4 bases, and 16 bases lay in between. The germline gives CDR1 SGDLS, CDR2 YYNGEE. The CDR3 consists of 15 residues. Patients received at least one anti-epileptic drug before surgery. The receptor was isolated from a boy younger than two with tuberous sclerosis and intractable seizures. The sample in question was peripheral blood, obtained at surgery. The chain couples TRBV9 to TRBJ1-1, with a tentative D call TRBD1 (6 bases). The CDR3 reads CASSAAGTSGTEAFF. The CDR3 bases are TGTGCCAGCAGCGCCGCCGGGACATCCGGCACTGAAGCTTTCTTT.